Below are 4 T cell receptor beta chains sequenced from a single sample in a study of metastatic and nonmetastatic thyroid tumors. TCRdb re-clonotyped the PCR reads through MiXCR. The sample carries roughly 50,000 clones, roughly a fifth recorded once. Patients were all untreated before their thyroid surgery. The sample consisted of blood. These receptors were collected from a male donor with papillary thyroid cancer or a benign thyroid nodule (not recorded which). Some clones in this sample may be carry-over from other donors' samples.

Regarding this clone: Other DNA sequences of this sample code for an identical CDR3. V gene TRBV20-1 combines with J gene TRBJ2-5; 9 positions agree with TRBD2. The CDR3 loop spans 14 amino acids. The J segment lost 0 bases and the V segment lost 5 bases, leaving 4 bases of the junction unmatched. Germline-derived CDR1 and CDR2 are DFQATT and SNEGSKA (reference sequence). DNA for the CDR3: TGCAGTGCTGGGCGGGGGGGTGACCAAGAGACCCAGTACTTC. Its protein product is CSAGRGGDQETQYF.

This clone was counted once. Its ends do not fully match the called genes, so a read error is possible. The chain combines TRBV5-6 with TRBJ2-7; D perhaps matches TRBD1 (5 bases). Germline CDR1 and CDR2: SGHDT and YYEEEE. The length of the CDR3 is 14 residues. CDR3 sequence: CASSFAGKPYEQYF. The CDR3 DNA is TGTGCCAGCAGCTTTGCAGGGAAACCCTACGAGCAGTACTTT.

For this clone: Since the CDR3 does not end with the conserved phenylalanine or tryptophan, this likely comes from a read error. CDR3 bases: TGTGCCAGCAGCCCTCGGCAGGGGGCGGTTACTGGAAACACCATATATCTT. It encodes CASSPRQGAVTGNTIYL. The chain carries TRBV11-2 and TRBJ1-3, with TRBD1 matching over 8 bases. CDR3 length: 17 amino acids. Trimming removed 5 bases from V and 2 bases from J; junction bases left unmatched: 11. In germline, CDR1 is SGHAT, CDR2 FQNNGV.

This rearrangement joins TRBV8-2 to TRBJ2-3; the table calls TRBD2, which could not be checked here. TRBV8-2 is flagged as a pseudogene. CDR3 length: 16 residues. The CDR3 nucleotides read TGTGGCTGCAGTTCTCCGACTAGCGGGAGTACAGATACGCAGTATTTT. Translation gives CGCSSPTSGSTDTQYF.